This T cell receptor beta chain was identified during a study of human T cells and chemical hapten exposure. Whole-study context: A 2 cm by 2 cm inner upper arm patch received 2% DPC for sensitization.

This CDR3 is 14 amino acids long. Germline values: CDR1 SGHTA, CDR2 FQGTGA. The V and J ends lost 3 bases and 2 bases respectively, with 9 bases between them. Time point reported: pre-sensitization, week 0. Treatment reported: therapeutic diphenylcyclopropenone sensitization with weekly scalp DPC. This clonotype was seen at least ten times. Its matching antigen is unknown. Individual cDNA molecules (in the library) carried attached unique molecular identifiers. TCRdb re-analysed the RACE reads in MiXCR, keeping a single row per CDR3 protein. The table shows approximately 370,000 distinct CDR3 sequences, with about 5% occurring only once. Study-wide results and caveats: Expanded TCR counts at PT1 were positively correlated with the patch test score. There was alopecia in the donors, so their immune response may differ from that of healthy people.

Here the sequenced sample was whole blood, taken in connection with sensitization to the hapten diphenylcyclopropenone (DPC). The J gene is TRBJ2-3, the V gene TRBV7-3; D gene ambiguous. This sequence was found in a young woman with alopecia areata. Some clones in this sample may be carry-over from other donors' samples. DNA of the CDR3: TGTGCCAGCAGCTTCGACTCAAACACAGATACGCAGTATTTT. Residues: CASSFDSNTDTQYF.